Shown below are 28 T cell receptor beta chains from a single sample sequenced in a study of shared clonotypes between healthy human individuals. TCRdb keeps only in-frame clones here, not all; method: immunoSEQ multiplex PCR. In the table there are over 1.5 million clones, 98% of which are singletons. The specimen sequenced was naive CD4+ T cells sorted from blood. Stated subset: CD45RA+ positively selected. These receptors all stem from a man under 40 in good health.

This clone was seen just once. J is TRBJ2-2 and V is TRBV7-6, with TRBD2 matching 11 bases. V gave up 5 bases and J gave up 3 bases; unmatched junction bases: 8. Germline values: CDR1 SGHVS, CDR2 FNYEAQ. This CDR3 has 17 amino acids. For the CDR3, the DNA is TGTGCCAGCAGCCAGCCGGGACTAGCGGCGGACACCGGGGAGCTGTTTTTT. It translates to CASSQPGLAADTGELFF.

This chain connects TRBV15 to TRBJ2-6; D may be TRBD2 (6 bases). Looked up from germline, CDR1 is LNHNV and CDR2 is YYDKDF (reference sequence). CDR3 size: 17 residues. V lost 4 bases to trimming and J lost 3 bases, with 16 bases between them. For the CDR3, the DNA is TGTGCCACCAGCATTAAGCGGGTTTTGAGTGGGGCCAACGTCCTGACTTTC. Its translation: CATSIKRVLSGANVLTF.

This clone was observed a handful of times. The chain combines TRBV7-9 with TRBJ1-5, with TRBD1 matching over 11 bases. CDR3 length equals 18 residues. V was clipped by 2 bases and J by 4 bases; unmatched bases: 10. Looked up from germline, CDR1 is SEHNR and CDR2 is FQNEAQ (reference sequence). CDR3 loop: CASSLTPTGTGGNQPQHF. The CDR3 DNA is TGTGCCAGCAGCTTAACCCCTACCGGGACAGGGGGAAATCAGCCCCAGCATTTT.

The CDR3, as DNA: TGTGCCAGCAGCCAAAGACAGTACACAGATACGCAGTATTTT. Amino acid sequence: CASSQRQYTDTQYF. The chain couples TRBV14 to TRBJ2-3; possibly TRBD1 for D (5 bases). Germline V CDR1 and CDR2: SGHDN, FVKESK. The ends were cut back, 2 bases at V and 2 bases at J, with 8 bases in the middle. The length of the CDR3 is 14 residues.

As for this clone: The sample has other DNA sequences that encode this CDR3 too. The chain recombines TRBV19 with TRBJ1-5, with D perhaps matching TRBD1 (5 bases). V lost 3 bases to trimming and J lost 5 bases, with 8 bases between them. Germline lookup yields CDR1 LNHDA and CDR2 SQIVND (reference sequence). There are 13 residues in the CDR3. The CDR3 spells CASSILGDQPQHF. The CDR3 nucleotides are TGTGCCAGTAGTATTTTGGGGGATCAGCCCCAGCATTTT.

The chain carries TRBV28 and TRBJ2-5; TRBD1 matches at 9 bases. Germline V CDR1 and CDR2: MDHEN, SYDVKM. The CDR3 runs to 16 residues. With 4 bases clipped from V and 2 bases from J, the junction kept 8 bases outside the gene matches. The CDR3 loop is CASSSVQGARQETQYF. Here the CDR3 DNA reads TGTGCCAGCAGTTCCGTACAGGGGGCGCGTCAAGAGACCCAGTACTTC.

This chain joins TRBV19 and TRBJ1-5; tentative D call: TRBD1 (5 bases). V lost 5 bases and J 7 bases, leaving 12 bases between the germline ends. The CDR3 loop spans 13 amino acids. Per the germline V gene, CDR1 is LNHDA and CDR2 is SQIVND (reference sequence). In nucleotides, the CDR3 is TGTGCCAGTAGTCCGCAGGGTTTACAGCCCCAGCATTTT. It specifies CASSPQGLQPQHF.

The V gene is TRBV28, the J gene TRBJ2-1; 9 bases map to TRBD1. Germline trimming cut 5 bases from V and 7 bases from J; bases unmatched to any gene: 6. The CDR3 has 14 residues. Germline CDR1 reads MDHEN; CDR2 reads SYDVKM. DNA for the CDR3: TGTGCCAGCAGTGCTCCGGGACAGGGTAATGAGCAGTTCTTC. Translating it yields CASSAPGQGNEQFF.

The chain links TRBV29-1 to TRBJ2-7; 8 bases are shared with TRBD1. Looked up from germline, CDR1 is SQVTM and CDR2 is ANQGSEA. The CDR3 loop spans 14 amino acids. The V and J ends lost 6 bases and 0 bases, in that order; junction bases with no gene match: 7. CDR3 in amino acids: CSVARTGSSYEQYF. The CDR3 nucleotides are TGCAGCGTGGCCCGGACAGGGAGCTCCTACGAGCAGTACTTC.

This clone was counted once. This chain uses TRBV28 with TRBJ1-2; tentative D call: TRBD1 (5 bases). This CDR3 contains 15 residues. Trimming pared 6 bases from V and 2 bases from J, leaving 16 bases between. Per germline, CDR1 MDHEN and CDR2 SYDVKM. The CDR3 protein is CASRSAQGSNYGYTF. CDR3 DNA sequence: TGTGCCAGCAGGAGCGCCCAGGGATCCAACTATGGCTACACCTTC.

This chain uses TRBV28 with TRBJ2-3; D is uncertain. The V gene lost 0 bases and the J gene lost 3 bases, with 7 bases spanning the gap. Per the germline V gene, CDR1 is MDHEN and CDR2 is SYDVKM. This CDR3 is built from 14 residues. The CDR3 loop reads CASSLWDQTDTQYF. In DNA form, the CDR3 reads TGTGCCAGCAGTTTATGGGACCAAACAGATACGCAGTATTTT. Full variable domain (remainder filled in from reference TRBV28 and TRBJ2-3): DVKVTQSSRYLVKRTGEKVFLECVQDMDHENMFWYRQDPGLGLRLIYFSYDVKMKEKGDIPEGYSVSREKKERFSLILESASTNQTSMYLCASSLWDQTDTQYFGPGTRLTVL.

The chain employs TRBV5-1 and TRBJ2-4; D is unresolved. Germline V gene lookup returns CDR1 SGHRS and CDR2 YFSETQ. The CDR3 runs to 14 residues. The V gene lost 4 bases and the J gene lost 5 bases, with 13 bases spanning the gap. CDR3 sequence (DNA): TGCGCCAGCAGCGTCAGTCGGGCAGAAAACATTCAGTACTTC. The encoded protein is CASSVSRAENIQYF. Combining the CDR3 with reference TRBV5-1 and TRBJ2-4 gives the whole variable domain KAGVTQTPRYLIKTRGQQVTLSCSPISGHRSVSWYQQTPGQGLQFLFEYFSETQRNKGNFPGRFSGRQFSNSRSEMNVSTLELGDSALYLCASSVSRAENIQYFGAGTRLSVL.

This clone was observed once. This chain joins TRBV7-9 and TRBJ2-5; 11 bases map to TRBD1. Germline assignment: CDR1 SEHNR and CDR2 FQNEAQ (reference sequence). CDR3 length: 15 residues. The V and J ends lost 5 bases and 2 bases, in that order; junction bases with no gene match: 4. The CDR3 region is CASSPGTGGQETQYF. The CDR3, as DNA: TGTGCCAGCAGCCCCGGGACAGGGGGACAAGAGACCCAGTACTTC.

This chain connects TRBV6-5 to TRBJ2-5; D call uncertain. The CDR3 totals 15 residues. Trimming left V 0 bases short and J 2 bases short, with 10 bases between. CDR1 MNHEY and CDR2 SVGAGI come from the germline V gene. CDR3 in amino acids: CASSYSMPRQETQYF. CDR3 DNA: TGTGCCAGCAGTTACTCGATGCCGAGACAAGAGACCCAGTACTTC.

The chain joins TRBV27 to TRBJ2-3; 7 bases are a match to TRBD2. The CDR3 loop spans 19 amino acids. Germline V gene sequence: CDR1 MNHEY, CDR2 SMNVEV (reference sequence). Trimming removed 4 bases from V and 2 bases from J; junction bases left unmatched: 18. The CDR3 nucleotides read TGTGCCAGCAGTTCCTATCCCCGGGTTGCGGGAGATCCCACAGATACGCAGTATTTT. The encoded protein is CASSSYPRVAGDPTDTQYF.

The chain has TRBV5-8 and TRBJ2-3; D not certain. The CDR3 is 13 amino acids. The V gene lost 5 bases and the J gene lost 1 base, with 8 bases spanning the gap. The germline V gene has CDR1 SGHTS and CDR2 YDEGEE. CDR3 nucleotide sequence: TGTGCCAGCAGGATATGGGGCACAGATACGCAGTATTTT. It yields the protein CASRIWGTDTQYF.

DNA for the CDR3: TGTGCCAGTAGTATTGATGCTGAAGCTTTCTTT. It is translated as CASSIDAEAFF. The gene calls are TRBV19 and TRBJ1-1, with D unresolved. This CDR3 region has 11 residues. The ends were cut back, 3 bases at V and 6 bases at J, with 5 bases in the middle. Per germline, CDR1 LNHDA and CDR2 SQIVND (reference sequence).

The CDR3 region is CASRVLAGGPHEQYF. In nucleotides, the CDR3 is TGTGCCAGCAGGGTCCTAGCGGGAGGGCCCCACGAGCAGTACTTC. The chain links TRBV2 to TRBJ2-7; TRBD2 matches 12 bases. The CDR3 has 15 amino acids. Per germline, CDR1 SNHLY and CDR2 FYNNEI. V trimming: 6 bases; J trimming: 5 bases; junction bases outside the gene matches: 8.

Points on this clone: One end of the junction does not line up with germline, which may come from a read error. V usage is TRBV7-9 and J usage is TRBJ2-1, with TRBD2 matching 10 bases. Germline V lookup: CDR1 SEHNR, CDR2 FQNEAQ (reference sequence). The CDR3 runs to 16 residues. The CDR3 here is CASTLPWTSGNNEQFF. The CDR3 nucleotides read TGTGCCAGCACCTTACCTTGGACTAGCGGAAACAATGAGCAGTTCTTC.

CDR3 loop: CASRVSDTQYF. The CDR3 region has the DNA TGTGCCAGCAGGGTTTCAGATACGCAGTATTTT. The chain recombines TRBV6-5 with TRBJ2-3, with D uncertain. V lost 6 bases, J lost 4 bases, and 5 bases lay in between. This CDR3 has 11 amino acids. From germline, CDR1 is MNHEY and CDR2 SVGAGI.

About this clone: The sample carries other DNA sequences with the same CDR3. The J gene is TRBJ2-5, the V gene TRBV11-3; the D gene is possibly TRBD2 (6 bases). The CDR3 sequence is 14 residues long. Trimming removed 3 bases at V and 4 bases at J, with 12 bases between. Germline V gives CDR1 SGHNT, CDR2 YENEEA. The chain's CDR3 is CASSLGGGGETQYF. DNA of the CDR3: TGTGCCAGCAGCTTGGGAGGTGGTGGAGAGACCCAGTACTTC. The full variable domain, its missing parts supplied by reference TRBV11-3 and TRBJ2-5, is EAGVVQSPRYKIIEKKQPVAFWCNPISGHNTLYWYLQNLGQGPELLIRYENEEAVDDSQLPKDRFSAERLKGVDSTLKIQPAELGDSAVYLCASSLGGGGETQYFGPGTRLLVL.

The CDR3 DNA is TGTGCCAGCAGCCAAATGACCATGAGGACCCACAGCCCTACGAGGCAGTACTTC. As protein: CASSQMTMRTHSPTRQYF. The J gene is TRBJ2-7, the V gene TRBV7-8, with D unclear. Deletions cut 5 bases from V and 9 bases from J, with 32 bases between. Germline V gene lookup returns CDR1 SGHVS and CDR2 FQNEAQ. CDR3 length: 18 amino acids. Looking up the rest from reference TRBV7-8 and TRBJ2-7 gives the full variable domain: GAGVSQSPRYKVAKRGQDVALRCDPISGHVSLFWYQQALGQGPEFLTYFQNEAQLDKSGLPSDRFFAERPEGSVSTLKIQRTQQEDSAVYLCASSQMTMRTHSPTRQYFGPGTRLTVT.

The chain carries TRBV5-1 and TRBJ2-1, with 7 bases matching TRBD2. The CDR3 covers 15 residues. Germline CDR1 and CDR2: SGHRS and YFSETQ. V shed 2 bases, J shed 7 bases, and the junction held 9 bases outside the gene matches. This CDR3 is CASSLLASTLNEQFF. DNA for the CDR3: TGCGCCAGCAGCTTACTAGCGAGCACGTTAAATGAGCAGTTCTTC.

This clone was found a few times. This chain connects TRBV2 to TRBJ2-1; 8 bases fit TRBD2. Unmatched junction bases numbered 4, after V lost 7 bases and J lost 5 bases. Looked up from germline, CDR1 is SNHLY and CDR2 is FYNNEI. This CDR3 comprises 13 residues. The CDR3 nucleotides are TGTGCCAGCAAGCGGGAGTGGGACAATGAGCAGTTCTTC. Translating it yields CASKREWDNEQFF.

V is TRBV7-8 and J is TRBJ2-5; TRBD1 matches at 8 bases. Germline V gene sequence: CDR1 SGHVS, CDR2 FQNEAQ. This CDR3 comprises 16 residues. Trimming cost V 5 bases and J 2 bases; bases outside gene matches: 10. CDR3 sequence reads: CASSLHRGIPQETQYF. In DNA form, the CDR3 reads TGTGCCAGCAGCCTTCACAGGGGGATCCCTCAAGAGACCCAGTACTTC.

The rearrangement links TRBV27 to TRBJ2-5, with 11 positions matching TRBD2. The V and J ends lost 6 bases and 3 bases, in that order; junction bases with no gene match: 15. The CDR3 loop spans 18 amino acids. Looked up from germline, CDR1 is MNHEY and CDR2 is SMNVEV (reference sequence). The CDR3 loop is CASSLVRLAGRTEETQYF. The CDR3 DNA reads TGTGCCAGCAGCCTTGTTCGACTAGCGGGACGAACAGAAGAGACCCAGTACTTC.

The chain carries TRBV10-3 and TRBJ2-7, with D perhaps assigned TRBD1 or TRBD2 (5 bases each). This CDR3 spans 14 amino acids. Trimming removed 6 bases at V and 0 bases at J, with 12 bases between. In germline, CDR1 is ENHRY, CDR2 SYGVKD. The CDR3 DNA follows: TGTGCCATCAGATCCGGGACGGACTCCTACGAGCAGTACTTC. This translates into CAIRSGTDSYEQYF.

The V and J genes are TRBV19 and TRBJ2-5, with TRBD2 as a possible D gene (5 bases). Germline assignment: CDR1 LNHDA and CDR2 SQIVND (reference sequence). Trimming removed 4 bases from V and 0 bases from J, with 12 bases in between. This CDR3 is built from 15 residues. The CDR3 sequence is CASSSGGSYQETQYF. The CDR3 region has the DNA TGTGCCAGTAGTAGCGGAGGAAGCTACCAAGAGACCCAGTACTTC. Variable domain in full (rest from reference TRBV19 and TRBJ2-5): DGGITQSPKYLFRKEGQNVTLSCEQNLNHDAMYWYRQDPGQGLRLIYYSQIVNDFQKGDIAEGYSVSREKKESFPLTVTSAQKNPTAFYLCASSSGGSYQETQYFGPGTRLLVL.